This T cell receptor beta chain is drawn from a study of memory CD8 T cells in hepatitis C reinfection (dated by TCRdb to 2017 to 2019). Regarding the study in general: Of the five donors, three spontaneously resolved two consecutive HCV infections, and two cleared a primary infection but developed chronic infection after reinfection. HCV reinfection was defined by a positive HCV RNA test following two negative tests taken at least 60 days apart. Pre-reinfection samples were collected between 55 and 20 weeks before reinfection was detected. The TCR beta repertoire of virus-specific CD8 T cells was tracked longitudinally in roughly five donors across an HCV reinfection episode. Roughly five reinfection cases with stored pre-reinfection samples were identified between the late 2000s and the early 2010s. In the reinfection study, participants who had previously resolved an HCV infection were followed up every 3 months.

The CDR3, from cysteine to phenylalanine, totals 16 residues. Of all the DNA, just the CDR3 is kept, 48 bases in frame from base 1. The germline V gene gives CDR1 as MGHRA and CDR2 as YSYEKL. V is pared back by 1 base and J by 0 bases, with 10 bases lying between the germline termini. With regard to this clone: The specificity of this receptor is unknown. There are no base qualities to consult, and no much larger clone falls within one base.

Library prep was done by the immunoSEQ multiplex PCR assay. Genomic DNA was pulled from the sorted cells, and the automated high-throughput method of Adaptive Biotechnologies was used to sequence the TCR beta V, D and J regions. A two-step, bias-controlled multiplex PCR was used to amplify CDR3 regions. An Illumina instrument was used to sequence the amplified TCR beta libraries. On the study's bioinformatics: Demultiplexed reads were processed to reduce amplification and sequencing bias, and the IMGT database was used to assign CDR3 sequences to gene families. ImmunoSEQ software version 2.0 was used to analyze the repertoire data. Out-of-frame sequences and sequences containing stop codons in the CDR3 were removed from the clonotype lists. Any clonotype with a frequency under 0.01% was left out, since that frequency corresponded to less than one cell. Richness was calculated by dividing observed richness by input cell number, and evenness was calculated by dividing Shannon entropy by log observed richness. Simpson diversity and Morisita-Horn overlap indices were used to quantify repertoire diversity and similarity between time points. Clonotypes were grouped as dominant (>1%), sub-dominant (0.5-0.99%), low abundance (0.1-0.49%) or lowest abundance (<0.1%). A germline index was calculated as total CDR3 length minus total nucleotide additions, divided by total CDR3 length. TCRdb mirrors the immuneACCESS table, restricted to in-frame sequences. Some clones are absent from its copies; in checked studies, under half trace to an unresolved V gene, and the reason for the others is unknown. V, J and clone size derive from that table, while D and trimming were established from the DNA sequence. The sample contains 45,000 to 65,000 clones, 85% to 90% of them found a single time. The leading ten clones occupy 1% of the sample.

The sample's time point label is to be understood as: pre-reinfection, 55 to 20 weeks before reinfection detection. Sorted cells were sequenced directly ex vivo, without in vitro expansion prior to TCR sequencing. The donors were people who inject drugs and were enrolled in the Montreal Acute Hepatitis C Cohort Study (HEPCO) in Canada. As controls, total naive CD8 T cells, sorted as viable CD3+ CD8+ CD45RO-, were obtained from a couple of donors at each of the three reinfection time points. Before sorting, cryopreserved peripheral blood mononuclear cells were thawed and used as the source for purifying CD8 T cells. Negative selection with the MACS CD8+ T cell Isolation Kit was used to enrich CD8 T cells. A BD FACSAria II sorter with FACSDiva software was used for cell sorting, and FlowJo was used for data analysis. What the research found in general, with its limitations: With only 5 or 6 donors, the study could not reach definitive conclusions about public clonotypes linked to secondary clearance.

The TCR was taken from a man aged 18 to 30 with hepatitis C virus infection. Sequenced: naive CD8+ T cells sorted from blood. The cell subset or site label corresponds to: total naive CD8+CD45RO- T cells. The rearranged chain carries TRBV4-1 and TRBJ1-5; too little of a D gene remains to name it. CDR3 sequence: CASSQAHRVSNQPQHF. At the DNA level, the sequence is TGCGCCAGCAGCCAAGCGCACAGAGTTAGCAATCAGCCCCAGCATTTT.